This T cell receptor beta chain was retrieved from a study of cytomegalovirus exposure and HLA in healthy donors. General study results and limits: With further analysis later on, most CMV-associated TCR beta chains appeared HLA-restricted. Equally common other TCR beta chains were less clonally expanded than HLA-associated ones, a later analysis found. With later analysis, a missense DCLRE1C variant became linked to TCR beta V- and J-gene trimming. Associated with HLA alleles at 0.05 false discovery rate in a later analysis were over 15,000 TCR beta sequences.

Concerning this clone: Its antigen remains unknown.

The PCR made use of 60 Vbeta and 13 Jbeta primers. TCRdb keeps only in-frame clones here, not all; method: immunoSEQ multiplex PCR. The data contain tens of thousands of clones, 79% of them singletons. CDR3 length: 14 amino acids. The V gene end was trimmed by 4 bases and the J gene end by 7 bases; junction bases not matched to a gene: 7. CDR1 is SGHRS and CDR2 is YFSETQ in the germline V gene. The sequencing input was PBMCs. The sequence came from a woman aged 40 to 50 in good health and CMV-seropositive. This chain uses TRBV5-1 with TRBJ1-1, with 10 bases fitting TRBD1. The CDR3 DNA reads TGCGCCAGCAGCCTAAGGACAGGGGGGGTTGAAGCTTTCTTT. Protein: CASSLRTGGVEAFF.